A selection of T cell receptor beta chains follows, all from one sample in a study of T cell responses to AZD1222 COVID-19 vaccine. Clones were sequenced by immunoSEQ multiplex PCR, and TCRdb holds only the in-frame ones, with some missing. The repertoire has approximately 140,000 clones, approximately 90% of them found once; the top ten carry roughly 4%. The specimen was peripheral blood, collected 28 days after the second AZD1222 dose. These receptor sequences come from an adult who received the AZD1222 COVID-19 vaccine. The CDR3 runs from the conserved cysteine through the conserved F or W. D genes are given only for firm matches. The size field is filled for only some rows; it gives once, few, many or a size class.

clone size	V gene	CDR3 length	J gene	D gene	CDR3 protein	CDR3 DNA
.	TRBV13	11	TRBJ2-7	.	CASSFNYEQYF	TGTGCCAGCAGCTTTAACTACGAGCAGTACTTC
once	TRBV13	15	TRBJ2-7	.	CASSLGGTSGHEQYF	TGTGCCAGCAGCTTGGGGGGGACAAGCGGCCACGAGCAGTACTTC
.	TRBV27	15	TRBJ1-5	TRBD1	CASSTGTGSNQPQHF	TGTGCCAGCAGTACCGGGACAGGAAGCAATCAGCCCCAGCATTTT
.	TRBV6-1	14	TRBJ2-5	.	CASSEGLSQETQYF	TGTGCCAGCAGTGAAGGTCTGTCCCAAGAGACCCAGTACTTC
.	TRBV7-8	16	TRBJ1-4	TRBD1	CASSSVYRGPNEKLFF	TGTGCCAGCAGCTCAGTGTACAGGGGCCCTAATGAAAAACTGTTTTTT
.	TRBV5-1	14	TRBJ2-5	.	CASSARAVQETQYF	TGCGCCAGCAGCGCCCGGGCCGTCCAAGAGACCCAGTACTTC
.	TRBV6-2/TRBV6-3	13	TRBJ1-5	TRBD1	CASSPRDRQPQHF	TGTGCCAGCAGTCCCCGGGACAGACAGCCCCAGCATTTT
.	TRBV19	15	TRBJ1-1	.	CASSIGYGVNTEAFF	TGTGCCAGTAGTATAGGGTACGGAGTGAACACTGAAGCTTTCTTT
.	TRBV9	17	TRBJ1-2	TRBD1	CASSGSGGQGVRYGYTF	TGTGCCAGCAGCGGCTCCGGCGGACAGGGTGTAAGGTATGGCTACACCTTC
.	TRBV10-3	15	TRBJ2-1	TRBD1	CAIRPDRGSYNEQFF	TGTGCCATCAGACCGGACAGGGGGAGCTACAATGAGCAGTTCTTC
.	TRBV5-8	15	TRBJ1-4	.	CASSHNRARNEKLFF	TGTGCCAGCAGCCACAACCGGGCCCGTAATGAAAAACTGTTTTTT
.	TRBV7-9	15	TRBJ2-7	.	CASSLGSGFSYEQYF	TGTGCCAGCAGCTTAGGGTCAGGCTTCTCCTACGAGCAGTACTTC
.	TRBV6-2/TRBV6-3	15	TRBJ1-2	.	CASSYGGVGTSGYTF	TGTGCCAGCAGTTACGGTGGGGTGGGGACGAGCGGCTACACCTTC
once	TRBV28	14	TRBJ1-2	TRBD1	CASSVDRGLYGYTF	TGTGCCAGCAGTGTGGACAGGGGGCTTTATGGCTACACCTTC
once	TRBV6-5	13	TRBJ1-1	TRBD1	CASSNTGGFEAFF	TGTGCCAGCAGTAACACAGGGGGCTTTGAAGCTTTCTTT
once	TRBV6-5	15	TRBJ2-1	.	CASSSPAVVVDEQFF	TGTGCCAGCAGCAGCCCCGCCGTCGTTGTGGATGAGCAGTTCTTC
.	TRBV19	16	TRBJ1-5	.	CASSINGGRSNQPQHF	TGTGCCAGTAGTATCAATGGGGGTCGAAGCAATCAGCCCCAGCATTTT
.	TRBV6-6	11	TRBJ1-3	.	CATQSGNTIYF	TGTGCCACCCAATCCGGAAACACCATATATTTT
.	TRBV6-6	14	TRBJ1-1	TRBD1	CASRDRASNTEAFF	TGTGCCAGCCGAGACAGGGCTTCAAACACTGAAGCTTTCTTT
.	TRBV20-1	13	TRBJ1-1	.	CSASAGTVTEAFF	TGCAGTGCTAGTGCGGGGACGGTCACTGAAGCTTTCTTT
.	TRBV3-1/TRBV3-2	15	TRBJ1-1	TRBD1	CASSQNWGQEAEAFF	TGTGCCAGCAGCCAAAATTGGGGACAGGAGGCTGAAGCTTTCTTT
.	TRBV6-2/TRBV6-3	12	TRBJ2-2	.	CASSYVTGELFF	TGTGCCAGCAGTTACGTAACCGGGGAGCTGTTTTTT
.	TRBV4-1	15	TRBJ1-2	TRBD1	CASSLPTGLNYGYTF	TGCGCCAGCAGCCTACCGACAGGGCTTAACTATGGCTACACCTTC
.	TRBV6-5	14	TRBJ1-1	TRBD1	CASSYGTGGTEAFF	TGTGCCAGCAGTTACGGGACAGGGGGCACTGAAGCTTTCTTT
.	TRBV6-2/TRBV6-3	14	TRBJ2-7	.	CASSYRQRSYEQYF	TGTGCCAGCAGTTACCGGCAGCGCTCCTACGAGCAGTACTTC
few	TRBV19	13	TRBJ2-3	.	CASSIGLERRQYF	TGTGCCAGTAGTATAGGGCTAGAGAGGCGGCAGTATTTT
.	TRBV5-4	16	TRBJ2-1	.	CASSITGNKADNEQFF	TGTGCCAGCAGCATTACAGGGAATAAGGCCGACAATGAGCAGTTCTTC
.	TRBV6-2/TRBV6-3	16	TRBJ2-3	.	CASSYGTGLGSDTQYF	TGTGCCAGCAGTTACGGGACTGGCTTAGGGAGCGATACGCAGTATTTT
.	TRBV19	17	TRBJ1-3	TRBD1	CASSRRTGLNSGNTIYF	TGTGCCAGTAGTCGCCGGACAGGGTTAAACTCTGGAAACACCATATATTTT